The rows below give T cell receptor beta chains drawn from one sample of a study of cytomegalovirus exposure and HLA in healthy donors. Sequencing used immunoSEQ multiplex PCR; TCRdb keeps in-frame clones, though not all of them. The top ten clones hold about 27% of a sample with some 130,000 clones, roughly four fifths of them seen once. Sequenced sample: PBMCs. These receptor sequences come from a man younger than 45 in good health and CMV-seropositive. CDR3s include the opening cysteine and the closing phenylalanine or tryptophan. A D gene is named only where the DNA matches it firmly. A clone size is listed for some rows: how often the clone was seen (once, few, many), or a class if it is expanded.

cdr3_length j_call d_call v_call clone_size cdr3_nt cdr3_aa
14 TRBJ2-7 - TRBV4-3 - TGCGCCAGCAGCCAAGATAGCAGCGGATACGAGCAGTACTTC CASSQDSSGYEQYF
16 TRBJ2-3 - TRBV15 - TGTGCCACCAGCAGAGATGCAGGGGGGAGCACAGATACGCAGTATTTT CATSRDAGGSTDTQYF
16 TRBJ2-3 TRBD1 TRBV25-1 - TGTGCCAGCAGTAAGCCCGGGACAGAAGGGACAGATACGCAGTATTTT CASSKPGTEGTDTQYF
14 TRBJ1-1 - TRBV5-1 - TGCGCCAGCAGCTCCGCAGGTGGAAACACTGAAGCTTTCTTT CASSSAGGNTEAFF
13 TRBJ2-1 TRBD2 TRBV7-9 - TGTGCCAGCGAACTAGCGGTATACAATGAGCAGTTCTTC CASELAVYNEQFF
15 TRBJ1-1 - TRBV6-4 - TGTGCCAGCAGTGACTCGTCTCCTCTGAACACTGAAGCTTTCTTT CASSDSSPLNTEAFF
13 TRBJ2-1 - TRBV6-4 - TGTGCCAGCAGTGCCCGGGGGAACAATGAGCAGTTCTTC CASSARGNNEQFF
17 TRBJ1-1 TRBD1 TRBV4-1 - TGCGCCAGCAGCCAAGATCCTCCAGGGGGCGCGGTTCCCTCTACTTTCTTT CASSQDPPGGAVPSTFF
15 TRBJ2-7 - TRBV4-1 - TGCGCCAGCAGCCAAGAAGTCGCAGGGGTGTACGAGCAGTACTTC CASSQEVAGVYEQYF
12 TRBJ1-5 - TRBV25-1 few TGTGCCAGCAGTTACGCGGATCAGCCCCAGCATTTT CASSYADQPQHF
15 TRBJ1-1 TRBD1 TRBV18 - TGTGCCAGCTCTAACTCATTACAGGGGACCACTGAAGCTTTCTTT CASSNSLQGTTEAFF
16 TRBJ2-3 - TRBV5-4 - TGTGCCAGCAGTAGTGGGGAGGGACACGGCACAGATACGCAGTATTTT CASSSGEGHGTDTQYF
12 TRBJ2-7 - TRBV2 - TGTGCCAGCACCCTAGGCGGGTACGAGCAGTACTTC CASTLGGYEQYF
14 TRBJ2-5 TRBD1 TRBV2 - TGTGCCAGCAGTGTACAGGGGGCTCTAGAGACCCAGTACTTC CASSVQGALETQYF
13 TRBJ2-7 TRBD1 TRBV13 few TGTGCCAGCACCACAGGGGGCTCCTACGAGCAGTACTTC CASTTGGSYEQYF
19 TRBJ1-2 - TRBV2 - TGTGCCAGCAGGGAAGGTCTATACAGGGAACGGGGCCTAGGGTATGGCTACACCTTC CASREGLYRERGLGYGYTF
17 TRBJ1-1 - TRBV11-2 - TGTGCCAGCAGCTTAGATGGGTTAGAGGTCATGAACACTGAAGCTTTCTTT CASSLDGLEVMNTEAFF
13 TRBJ1-2 TRBD1 TRBV6-5 - TGTGCCAGCAGTTACAGGACAGGGTATGGCTACACCTTC CASSYRTGYGYTF
13 TRBJ1-2 - TRBV27 few TGTGCCAGCAGATCTCTGGGGGCTTGGGGCTACACCTTC CASRSLGAWGYTF
14 TRBJ1-2 TRBD1 TRBV10-3 - TGTGCCATCAGTGGGACAGGGGTAGACTATGGCTACACCTTC CAISGTGVDYGYTF
14 TRBJ1-4 - TRBV6-6 - TGTGCCAGCAGGCCCCCTGGCGGGAATGAAAAACTGTTTTTT CASRPPGGNEKLFF
16 TRBJ2-5 TRBD1 TRBV4-3 - TGCGCCAGCAGCCAAGGGGTGACAGGGTATCAGGAGACCCAGTACTTC CASSQGVTGYQETQYF